This record looks at one TCR beta chain sequence and its context. This sample is drawn from a study of blood T cell repertoires in COVID-19. Sequenced by immunoSEQ multiplex PCR; TCRdb stores in-frame clones only, minus some. Of about 100,000 clones in the sample, around 81% were seen once. Germline V CDR1 and CDR2: MNHEY, SVGAGI. J lost 3 bases, V lost 6 bases, and 5 bases had no gene match. This CDR3 has 13 amino acids. The sequence derives from a woman aged 70-85 years with acute or convalescent COVID-19. The sequenced material came from peripheral blood. The chain combines TRBV6-5 with TRBJ2-7; 7 bases are shared with TRBD2. The CDR3 nucleotides are TGTGCCAGCAGGGCTAGCGGACTCTACGAGCAGTACTTC. As protein: CASRASGLYEQYF.